This TCR beta chain was sequenced during a study of blood T cell repertoires in COVID-19. CDR1 is SGHNT and CDR2 is YYREEE in the germline V gene (reference sequence). CDR3 length: 14 amino acids. The V end was cut by 6 bases, the J end by 5 bases, with 17 bases between. How the authors handled the data: Amplified reference gene primers provided the basis for estimating nucleated cell counts. Measured with immunoSEQ multiplex PCR; TCRdb has only the in-frame clones, and not every one. V and J calls and clone size are those listed in that table; D and trimming were worked out from the DNA. The sample includes about 11,000 clones, around 90% of them seen just once. The sample holds one count of this clone.

Sequencing was done on a sample of peripheral blood. The chain has TRBV5-4 and TRBJ2-5; D perhaps matches TRBD2 (5 bases). The sequence came from a human donor in a cohort sampled during active COVID-19. CDR3 nucleotides: TGTGCCAGCACAACGGACTCGCTAGGGGAGACCCAGTACTTC. Residues: CASTTDSLGETQYF. Looking up the rest from reference TRBV5-4 and TRBJ2-5 gives the full variable domain: ETGVTQSPTHLIKTRGQQVTLRCSSQSGHNTVSWYQQALGQGPQFIFQYYREEENGRGNFPPRFSGLQFPNYSSELNVNALELDDSALYLCASTTDSLGETQYFGPGTRLLVL.